Shown below are 16 T cell receptor beta chains from a single sample sequenced in a study of T-cell reconstitution after alpha-beta-depleted transplantation in children. This sample's TCRbeta library carried unique molecular identifier barcodes. One entry per CDR3 protein, called by TCRdb with MiXCR from the PCR reads. The table has 360,000 or so distinct CDR3 sequences, roughly 20% seen once; the top ten hold 3.5% to 4%. Source: PBMCs from the stem cell graft donor, taken from the stem cell graft. Every receptor here comes from a human donor who donated a stem cell graft to a child with acute myeloid leukemia.

This clonotype was picked up a small number of times. The rearrangement joins TRBV7-3 to TRBJ2-1, with D perhaps being TRBD1 or TRBD2 (5 bases each). This CDR3 contains 15 residues. CDR1 and CDR2 (germline): SGHTA, FQGTGA. V lost 1 base and J lost 8, with 15 bases in between. CDR3 sequence (DNA): TGTGCCAGCAGCTTAATCCGGGACCCCCGCGATGAGCAGTTCTTC. Translating it yields CASSLIRDPRDEQFF.

This clonotype was observed a handful of times. The genes are TRBV7-2 and TRBJ2-7, with D maybe TRBD2 (5 bases). The CDR3 sequence is 14 residues long. Trimming cost V 3 bases and J 6 bases, with 15 bases left between them. Per the germline V gene, CDR1 is SGHTA and CDR2 is FQGNSA. The CDR3, as DNA: TGTGCCAGCAGCTTTGCCGGGAACCCTCGCGAGCAGTACTTC. It specifies CASSFAGNPREQYF.

The rearrangement links TRBV10-2 to TRBJ2-1; 9 positions agree with TRBD2. V lost 6 bases, J lost 2 bases, and 11 bases stayed unmatched. The CDR3 is 17 residues long. CDR1 is WSHSY, CDR2 SAAADI, per germline. The CDR3 loop reads CASSPYYGGRAYNEQFF. CDR3 DNA sequence: TGCGCCAGCAGCCCCTATTACGGCGGGAGGGCCTACAATGAGCAGTTCTTC.

The chain employs TRBV12-3 or TRBV12-4 and TRBJ2-1; no reliable D call. V was clipped by 3 bases and J by 0 bases, with 9 bases between them. This CDR3 is 15 amino acids long. The CDR3 nucleotides read TGTGCCAGCAGTTTCGTCCAGAGCTCCTACAATGAGCAGTTCTTC. It codes for CASSFVQSSYNEQFF.

This clonotype was seen many times. The genes are TRBV20-1 and TRBJ2-2; D ambiguous. CDR3 size: 15 residues. V dropped 6 bases and J dropped 0 bases, with 14 bases sitting between them. From germline, CDR1 is DFQATT and CDR2 SNEGSKA (reference sequence). As DNA, the CDR3 is TGCAGTGCCCTGACTCCTTTGACGAACACCGGGGAGCTGTTTTTT. Encoded protein: CSALTPLTNTGELFF.

This chain connects TRBV12-3 or TRBV12-4 to TRBJ2-2; TRBD2 might be the D (6 bases). V lost 4 bases and J 6 bases, leaving 21 bases between the germline ends. The CDR3 contains 17 residues. The DNA of the CDR3 is TGTGCCAGCAGTTCCGTGCTCGGGCGGGACGGAGCCGGGGAGCTGTTTTTT. Amino acid sequence: CASSSVLGRDGAGELFF.

Regarding this clonotype: Germline and junction disagree at one end, which may indicate a read error. This chain links TRBV27 with TRBJ2-7, with D perhaps given as TRBD1 or TRBD2 (5 bases each). The CDR3 runs 15 residues. CDR1 is MNHEY, CDR2 SMNVEV, per germline (reference sequence). CDR3 region: CASSRTRDGTYEEYF. CDR3 in DNA: TGTGCCAGCAGCCGGACCCGGGACGGGACCTACGAGGAGTACTTC.

This clonotype has ten or more counts. This CDR3 reads CASSLGQGRTEAFF. DNA of the CDR3: TGTGCCAGCAGTTTAGGACAGGGAAGGACTGAAGCTTTCTTT. The J gene is TRBJ1-1, the V gene TRBV12-3 or TRBV12-4, with TRBD1 matching over 7 bases. The CDR3 extends over 14 amino acids. V trimming: 1 base; J trimming: 5 bases; junction bases outside the gene matches: 4.

The chain recombines TRBV12-3 or TRBV12-4 with TRBJ2-4; D might be TRBD1 or TRBD2, each matching 5 bases. The germline V and J ends were trimmed by 5 bases and 6 bases, with 20 bases remaining between them. This CDR3 has 16 amino acids. CDR3 sequence reads: CASSPEQGTLINIQYF. The CDR3 DNA reads as TGTGCCAGCAGTCCTGAACAAGGGACGCTCATAAACATTCAGTACTTC.

This clonotype has at least ten counts. This chain joins TRBV20-1 and TRBJ2-7; no clear D. From germline, CDR1 is DFQATT and CDR2 SNEGSKA (reference sequence). V was shortened by 7 bases and J by 2 bases, with 12 bases between the two germline ends. The CDR3 runs to 12 residues. DNA of the CDR3: TGCAGTGGGCAGGACCACACCTACGAGCAGTACTTC. As protein: CSGQDHTYEQYF.

The J gene is TRBJ2-1, the V gene TRBV14; TRBD2 matches 7 bases. The V and J ends lost 1 base and 0 bases, in that order; junction bases with no gene match: 6. The CDR3 loop spans 17 amino acids. Germline V lookup: CDR1 SGHDN, CDR2 FVKESK. CDR3 amino acids: CASSQGHGRPSYNEQFF. The CDR3 nucleotides are TGTGCCAGCAGCCAAGGTCACGGGAGGCCCTCCTACAATGAGCAGTTCTTC.

This clonotype was recorded a few times. The chain employs TRBV12-3 or TRBV12-4 and TRBJ1-6; unclear D gene. The CDR3 runs to 15 residues. The V and J ends lost 3 bases and 5 bases respectively, with 11 bases between them. Written as DNA, the CDR3 is TGTGCCAGCAGTTTGAACCGGATGGATAATTCACCCCTCCACTTT. It is translated as CASSLNRMDNSPLHF.

This clonotype came up many times. The chain uses TRBV10-3 and TRBJ2-5; 7 positions agree with TRBD1. The CDR3 consists of 13 residues. The germline CDR1 and CDR2 sequences are ENHRY and SYGVKD. The J segment lost 2 bases and the V segment lost 7 bases, leaving 4 bases of the junction unmatched. The CDR3 is CAITRDRQETQYF. The CDR3 DNA is TGTGCCATCACTCGGGACAGACAAGAGACCCAGTACTTC.

A remark on this clonotype: This could be a read error, since a much larger clone is one nucleotide away. The chain has TRBV20-1 and TRBJ2-1; tentatively, D is TRBD2 (6 bases). CDR3 length equals 15 residues. V lost 6 bases, J lost 0 bases, and 15 bases lay in between. Germline V CDR1 and CDR2: DFQATT, SNEGSKA (reference sequence). CDR3 sequence (DNA): TGCAGTGCATGGACTAAAGCGGGCTCCTACAATGAGCAGTTCTTC. Protein: CSAWTKAGSYNEQFF.

V and J are TRBV6-5 and TRBJ2-5; D may be TRBD1 or TRBD2 (7 bases each). The V gene's germline CDR1 is MNHEY and CDR2 SVGAGI. The CDR3 sequence is 15 residues long. Between the trimmed V and J ends, which lost 6 bases and 5 bases, there was a span of 19 bases. The CDR3 coding sequence is TGTGCCAGCAGACCAGGGGGGACTAAATGGGAGACCCAGTACTTC. Its translation is CASRPGGTKWETQYF.

The chain links TRBV28 to TRBJ2-1; 7 positions agree with TRBD1. J was trimmed by 4 bases and V by 5 bases; bases with no gene match: 8. The CDR3 spans 15 residues. Germline loops: CDR1 MDHEN, CDR2 SYDVKM. CDR3 in DNA: TGTGCCAGCAGTCCCGACAGGGCGACGTACAATGAGCAGTTCTTC. This translates into CASSPDRATYNEQFF. Filled out from reference TRBV28 and TRBJ2-1, the complete variable domain reads DVKVTQSSRYLVKRTGEKVFLECVQDMDHENMFWYRQDPGLGLRLIYFSYDVKMKEKGDIPEGYSVSREKKERFSLILESASTNQTSMYLCASSPDRATYNEQFFGPGTRLTVL.